Only a few counts were recorded for the clone carrying this T cell receptor (beta chain). The data originate from a study of cytomegalovirus exposure and HLA in healthy donors. Background on the study: Earlier, almost 120 million unique TCR beta sequences were recovered from about 200 million T cells by an analysis.

V lost 5 bases and J lost 5, with 22 bases in between. CDR1 and CDR2 from the germline V gene are SEHNR and FQNEAQ (reference sequence). This CDR3 spans 16 amino acids. Primers for the PCR totalled 60 Vbeta and 13 Jbeta. Produced via immunoSEQ multiplex PCR; TCRdb's table is partial and in-frame only. The sample includes around 100,000 clones, 65% to 75% seen only once; the top ten take around 4.8%. The specimen was PBMCs. The clonotype originates from a man aged 30-40 years in good health and CMV-seropositive. This chain uses TRBV7-9 with TRBJ2-7; a possible D gene is TRBD1 (6 bases). Here the CDR3 reads CASSASRQVPFNEQYF. For the CDR3, the DNA is TGTGCCAGCAGCGCCTCCCGACAGGTTCCCTTCAACGAGCAGTACTTC.